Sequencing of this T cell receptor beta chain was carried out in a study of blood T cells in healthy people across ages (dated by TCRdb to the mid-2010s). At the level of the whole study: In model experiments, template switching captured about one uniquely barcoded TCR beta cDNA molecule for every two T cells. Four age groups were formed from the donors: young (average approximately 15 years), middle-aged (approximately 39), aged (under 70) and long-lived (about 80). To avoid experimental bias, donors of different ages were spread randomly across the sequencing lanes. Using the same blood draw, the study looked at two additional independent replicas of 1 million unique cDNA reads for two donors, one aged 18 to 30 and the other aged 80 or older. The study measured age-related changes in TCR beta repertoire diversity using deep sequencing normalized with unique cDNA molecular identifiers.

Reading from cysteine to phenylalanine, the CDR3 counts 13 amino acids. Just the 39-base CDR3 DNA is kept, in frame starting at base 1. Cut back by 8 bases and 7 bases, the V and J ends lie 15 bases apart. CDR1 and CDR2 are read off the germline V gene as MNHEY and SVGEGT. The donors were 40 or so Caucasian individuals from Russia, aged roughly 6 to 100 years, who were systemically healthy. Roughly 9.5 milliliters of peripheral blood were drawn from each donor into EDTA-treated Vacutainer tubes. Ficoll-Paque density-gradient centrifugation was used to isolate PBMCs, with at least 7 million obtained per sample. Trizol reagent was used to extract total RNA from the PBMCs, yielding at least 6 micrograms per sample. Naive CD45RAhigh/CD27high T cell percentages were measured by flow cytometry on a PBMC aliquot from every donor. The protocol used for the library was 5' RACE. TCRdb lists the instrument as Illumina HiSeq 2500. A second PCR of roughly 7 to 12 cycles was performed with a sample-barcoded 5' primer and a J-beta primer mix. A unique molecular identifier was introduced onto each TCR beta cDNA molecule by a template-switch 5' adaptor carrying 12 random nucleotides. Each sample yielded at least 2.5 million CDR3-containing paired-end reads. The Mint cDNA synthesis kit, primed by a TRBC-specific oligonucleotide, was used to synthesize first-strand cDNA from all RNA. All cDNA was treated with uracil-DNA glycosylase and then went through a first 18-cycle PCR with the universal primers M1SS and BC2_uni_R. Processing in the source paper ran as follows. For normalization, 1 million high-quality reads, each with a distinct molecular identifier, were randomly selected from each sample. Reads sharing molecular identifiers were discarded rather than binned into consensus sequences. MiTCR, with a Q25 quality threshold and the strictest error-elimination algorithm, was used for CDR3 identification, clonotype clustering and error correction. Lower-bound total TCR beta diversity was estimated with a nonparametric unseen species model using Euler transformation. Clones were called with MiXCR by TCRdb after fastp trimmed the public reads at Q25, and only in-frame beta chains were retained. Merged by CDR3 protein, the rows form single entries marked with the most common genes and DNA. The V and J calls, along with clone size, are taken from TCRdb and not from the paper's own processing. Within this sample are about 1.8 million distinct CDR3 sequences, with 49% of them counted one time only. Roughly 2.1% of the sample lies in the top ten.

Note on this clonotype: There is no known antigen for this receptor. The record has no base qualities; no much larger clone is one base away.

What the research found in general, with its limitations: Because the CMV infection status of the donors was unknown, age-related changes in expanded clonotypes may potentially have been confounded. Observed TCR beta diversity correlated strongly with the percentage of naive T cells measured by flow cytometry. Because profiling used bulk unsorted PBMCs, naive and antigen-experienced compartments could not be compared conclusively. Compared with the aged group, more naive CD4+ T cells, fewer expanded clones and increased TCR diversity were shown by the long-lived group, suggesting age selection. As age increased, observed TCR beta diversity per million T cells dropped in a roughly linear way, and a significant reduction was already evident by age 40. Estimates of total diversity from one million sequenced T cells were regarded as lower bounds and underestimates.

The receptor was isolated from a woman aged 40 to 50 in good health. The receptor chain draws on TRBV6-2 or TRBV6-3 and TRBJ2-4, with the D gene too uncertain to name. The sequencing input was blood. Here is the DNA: TGTGCCAGCCTCGAACGCCCACAGAACATTCAGTACTTC. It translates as CASLERPQNIQYF.